The 27 T cell receptor beta chains below come from one sample, sequenced in a study of cytomegalovirus exposure and HLA in healthy donors. Using immunoSEQ multiplex PCR, the repertoire was profiled, and TCRdb retains in-frame clones only, with some absent. The sample consists of 350,000 or so clones, roughly 88% of them appearing once. The sample was PBMCs. The receptors were gathered from a woman between 18 and 29 years old in good health and CMV-seronegative.

This chain connects TRBV2 to TRBJ1-5, with 9 bases fitting TRBD1. Germline lookup yields CDR1 SNHLY and CDR2 FYNNEI. Germline trimming cut 5 bases from V and 5 bases from J; bases unmatched to any gene: 4. The CDR3 totals 14 residues. CDR3 DNA: TGTGCCAGCAGTACCGGACAGGGGCATCAGCCCCAGCATTTT. Translation gives CASSTGQGHQPQHF.

The V gene is TRBV4-3, the J gene TRBJ2-7; the match to TRBD2 covers 11 bases. Trimming at V came to 4 bases and at J to 5 bases, leaving 7 bases not matched to a gene. The CDR3 contains 15 residues. CDR1 and CDR2 from the germline V gene are LGHNA and YSLEER. This chain's CDR3 is CASSPQLAGVHEQYF. For the CDR3, the DNA is TGCGCCAGCAGCCCCCAACTAGCGGGGGTCCACGAGCAGTACTTC.

This chain links TRBV5-6 with TRBJ1-2; no clear D. Per germline, CDR1 SGHDT and CDR2 YYEEEE. The germline V and J ends were trimmed by 4 bases and 2 bases, with 6 bases remaining between them. The CDR3 has 12 residues. The CDR3 spells CASSATNYGYTF. The CDR3 bases are TGTGCCAGCAGCGCCACAAACTATGGCTACACCTTC.

This clone showed up just once. The chain is built from TRBV5-6 and TRBJ2-5; D uncertain. In germline, CDR1 is SGHDT, CDR2 YYEEEE. Trimming took 1 base from V and 0 from J, leaving 7 bases between them. This CDR3 is 14 amino acids long. Written as DNA, the CDR3 is TGTGCCAGCAGCTTGCGTGTGTACCAAGAGACCCAGTACTTC. Its protein product is CASSLRVYQETQYF.

This clone was counted once. This chain links TRBV28 with TRBJ2-7; tentative D call: TRBD2 (5 bases). V lost 5 bases to trimming and J lost 0 bases, with 11 bases between them. Germline V gene lookup returns CDR1 MDHEN and CDR2 SYDVKM. The CDR3 extends over 14 amino acids. This CDR3 is CASSIGVYSYEQYF. The CDR3 bases are TGTGCCAGCAGTATCGGGGTCTACTCCTACGAGCAGTACTTC.

This clone is a singleton in its sample. This chain joins TRBV7-8 and TRBJ2-7, with 8 nucleotides matching TRBD2. The CDR3 has 15 residues. In germline, CDR1 is SGHVS, CDR2 FQNEAQ. V shed 5 bases and J 3 bases; nucleotides not matched to a gene: 9. The CDR3: CASSLREGTHYEQYF. The CDR3 DNA is TGTGCCAGCAGCCTACGGGAGGGCACCCACTACGAGCAGTACTTC.

The sample holds one count of this clone. The V call is TRBV4-1, the J call TRBJ1-1; D gene unclear. Trimming stripped 4 bases from V and 0 bases from J, with 9 bases between. The CDR3 is 14 residues long. In germline, CDR1 is MGHRA, CDR2 YSYEKL. The CDR3: CASSLLELNTEAFF. In DNA form, the CDR3 reads TGCGCCAGCAGCCTCCTCGAGCTGAACACTGAAGCTTTCTTT.

The chain is built from TRBV2 and TRBJ1-2, with D unclear. Trimming cost V 2 bases and J 3 bases, with 7 bases left between them. The germline CDR1 and CDR2 sequences are SNHLY and FYNNEI. The CDR3 extends over 13 amino acids. The CDR3 coding sequence is TGTGCCAGCAGTGAAAGGAGAGACTATGGCTACACCTTC. It yields the protein CASSERRDYGYTF.

The CDR3 loop is CASSDYRPTGYTF. CDR3 bases: TGTGCCAGCAGTGACTACAGGCCAACCGGCTACACCTTC. The chain combines TRBV2 with TRBJ1-2; a possible D gene is TRBD1 (5 bases). V was trimmed by 3 bases and J by 8 bases, leaving 13 bases between them. There are 13 residues in the CDR3. The germline V gene has CDR1 SNHLY and CDR2 FYNNEI.

V gene TRBV28 combines with J gene TRBJ2-7; D is possibly TRBD2 (6 bases). Trimming took 8 bases from V and 4 from J, leaving 15 bases between them. This CDR3 is 13 amino acids long. Germline values: CDR1 MDHEN, CDR2 SYDVKM. CDR3 in DNA: TGTGCCAGCCGGTCGGCGGGACCTTACGAGCAGTACTTC. The encoded protein is CASRSAGPYEQYF.

The V gene is TRBV7-6, the J gene TRBJ2-7; D may be TRBD2 (6 bases). The germline V gene has CDR1 SGHVS and CDR2 FNYEAQ. The CDR3 has 14 residues. Trimming left V 5 bases short and J 4 bases short, with 15 bases between. The CDR3 loop is CASSPSRDFYEQYF. The DNA of the CDR3 is TGTGCCAGCAGCCCGTCCCGGGACTTTTACGAGCAGTACTTC.

The chain employs TRBV7-2 and TRBJ2-1; 9 bases line up with TRBD2. Germline V gene sequence: CDR1 SGHTA, CDR2 FQGNSA. The CDR3 sequence is 16 residues long. Unmatched junction bases numbered 6, after V lost 2 bases and J lost 4 bases. The CDR3 loop reads CASSLWAGLAYNEQFF. The DNA of the CDR3 is TGTGCCAGCAGCTTATGGGCGGGACTAGCTTACAATGAGCAGTTCTTC.

The chain links TRBV28 to TRBJ2-7; the D gene is possibly TRBD1 (7 bases). Trimming stripped 2 bases from V and 0 bases from J, with 11 bases between. Germline CDR1 MDHEN, CDR2 SYDVKM. The CDR3 loop spans 15 amino acids. In DNA form, the CDR3 reads TGTGCCAGCAGTTTAGCAGGGGGGATCTCCTACGAGCAGTACTTC. It codes for CASSLAGGISYEQYF.

The rearrangement joins TRBV6-5 to TRBJ2-3; D is ambiguous. Trimming left V 6 bases short and J 0 bases short, with 7 bases between. CDR3 length equals 13 residues. Looked up from germline, CDR1 is MNHEY and CDR2 is SVGAGI. The CDR3 reads CASSLTSTDTQYF. The CDR3 DNA sequence: TGTGCCAGCAGCCTTACTAGCACAGATACGCAGTATTTT.

The chain employs TRBV2 and TRBJ2-7; D is undetermined. V was clipped by 7 bases and J by 2 bases, with 6 bases between them. This CDR3 has 11 residues. Germline V gene lookup returns CDR1 SNHLY and CDR2 FYNNEI. This CDR3 reads CASTVAYEQYF. Here the CDR3 DNA reads TGTGCCAGCACGGTGGCCTACGAGCAGTACTTC. The whole variable domain, remainder taken from reference TRBV2 and TRBJ2-7, is EPEVTQTPSHQVTQMGQEVILRCVPISNHLYFYWYRQILGQKVEFLVSFYNNEISEKSEIFDDQFSVERPDGSNFTLKIRSTKLEDSAMYFCASTVAYEQYFGPGTRLTVT.

CDR3 in amino acids: CASRLAGKSYEQYF. In nucleotides, the CDR3 is TGTGCCAGCAGACTGGCAGGGAAGTCCTACGAGCAGTACTTC. J is TRBJ2-7 and V is TRBV5-5; D is perhaps TRBD1 (5 bases). Between the trimmed V and J ends, which lost 5 bases and 1 base, there was a span of 13 bases. CDR1 is SGHKS, CDR2 YYEKEE, per germline (reference sequence). The CDR3 is made up of 14 amino acids.

The CDR3 is CASKTTSGTYEQYF. Written as DNA, the CDR3 is TGTGCCAGTAAGACGACTAGCGGGACTTACGAGCAGTACTTC. The rearrangement uses TRBV28 and TRBJ2-7; the match to TRBD2 covers 11 bases. Germline V gene sequence: CDR1 MDHEN, CDR2 SYDVKM. There are 14 residues in the CDR3. Trimming at V came to 9 bases and at J to 4 bases, leaving 8 bases not matched to a gene.

This clone has more than one count but fewer than ten. V usage is TRBV6-5 and J usage is TRBJ1-5; D unclear. Germline CDR1 reads MNHEY; CDR2 reads SVGAGI. CDR3 size: 14 residues. The V and J ends lost 2 bases and 2 bases respectively, with 7 bases between them. The CDR3 loop is CASSYAGGNQPQHF. The CDR3, as DNA: TGTGCCAGCAGTTACGCCGGGGGCAATCAGCCCCAGCATTTT.

The J gene is TRBJ2-5, the V gene TRBV6-1; 12 bases are shared with TRBD1. The CDR3 spans 14 residues. Germline lookup yields CDR1 MNHNS and CDR2 SASEGT. V lost 8 bases to trimming and J lost 1 base; unmatched junction nucleotides: 2. CDR3 region: CASGGQGAQETQYF. For the CDR3, the DNA is TGTGCCAGCGGGGGACAGGGGGCCCAAGAGACCCAGTACTTC.

The chain has TRBV18 and TRBJ2-3, with 12 bases fitting TRBD2. J lost 3 bases, V lost 1 base, and 11 bases had no gene match. The CDR3 is 19 amino acids. Germline CDR1 is KGHSH and CDR2 is LQKENI. The chain's CDR3 is CASSPLFRLAGVGTDTQYF. The CDR3 bases are TGTGCCAGCTCACCACTCTTCCGACTAGCGGGAGTAGGAACAGATACGCAGTATTTT.

This chain connects TRBV2 to TRBJ2-1, with TRBD2 matching 13 bases. The ends lost 6 bases at V and 8 bases at J; junction bases unmatched: 22. The CDR3 totals 20 residues. Germline CDR1 is SNHLY and CDR2 is FYNNEI. Here the CDR3 DNA reads TGTGCCAGCAGCGGTAACGACGGGACTAGCGGGATCTTACTGACCCATGAGCAGTTCTTC. Translation gives CASSGNDGTSGILLTHEQFF.

This chain uses TRBV4-2 with TRBJ2-3; tentatively, D is TRBD2 (5 bases). CDR1 is LGHNA and CDR2 is YNFKEQ in the germline V gene. V gave up 1 base and J gave up 0 bases, with 8 bases separating them. This CDR3 region has 15 residues. The CDR3, as DNA: TGTGCCAGCAGCCAAGTAGAGGGAAGCACAGATACGCAGTATTTT. Translating it yields CASSQVEGSTDTQYF.

This clone was seen a handful of times. The gene calls are TRBV9 and TRBJ2-1; D ambiguous. V gave up 4 bases and J gave up 10 bases, with 12 bases separating them. Germline V lookup: CDR1 SGDLS, CDR2 YYNGEE. The CDR3 totals 12 residues. CDR3 region: CASSYNELEQFF. The CDR3 region has the DNA TGTGCCAGCAGCTATAACGAGTTAGAGCAGTTCTTC.

The chain couples TRBV15 to TRBJ1-2; unclear D gene. Germline V gene lookup returns CDR1 LNHNV and CDR2 YYDKDF (reference sequence). V was shortened by 0 bases and J by 10 bases, with 15 bases between the two germline ends. The CDR3 is 14 residues long. CDR3 sequence reads: CATSRDEGPVAYTF. CDR3 coding DNA: TGTGCCACCAGCAGAGATGAGGGTCCGGTAGCCTACACCTTC.

This rearrangement joins TRBV7-9 to TRBJ2-7; 8 bases are shared with TRBD1. Per the germline V gene, CDR1 is SEHNR and CDR2 is FQNEAQ (reference sequence). The trim removed 5 bases at V and 4 bases at J, leaving 10 bases unmatched. The CDR3 has 15 amino acids. In nucleotides, the CDR3 is TGTGCCAGCAGCCCCCCCCAAGACAGGGGTTACGAGCAGTACTTC. Its protein product is CASSPPQDRGYEQYF.

In DNA, the CDR3 is TGTGCCAGTAGTATTTGGATGGACAGGGACTACAATGAGCAGTTCTTC. Translating it yields CASSIWMDRDYNEQFF. This chain connects TRBV19 to TRBJ2-1; TRBD1 agrees at 8 bases. Trimming removed 3 bases from V and 3 bases from J; junction bases left unmatched: 7. In germline, CDR1 is LNHDA, CDR2 SQIVND (reference sequence). The CDR3 loop spans 16 amino acids.

The CDR3, as DNA: TGTGCCACCAGCAGAGGAGGACAGGTCACAGATACGCAGTATTTT. Translating it yields CATSRGGQVTDTQYF. The J gene is TRBJ2-3, the V gene TRBV15; 7 bases are a match to TRBD1. Germline-derived CDR1 and CDR2 are LNHNV and YYDKDF (reference sequence). V lost 1 base to trimming and J lost 2 bases; unmatched junction nucleotides: 3. The CDR3 spans 15 residues. Complete variable domain (other parts from reference TRBV15 and TRBJ2-3): DAMVIQNPRYQVTQFGKPVTLSCSQTLNHNVMYWYQQKSSQAPKLLFHYYDKDFNNEADTPDNFQSRRPNTSFCFLDIRSPGLGDTAMYLCATSRGGQVTDTQYFGPGTRLTVL.